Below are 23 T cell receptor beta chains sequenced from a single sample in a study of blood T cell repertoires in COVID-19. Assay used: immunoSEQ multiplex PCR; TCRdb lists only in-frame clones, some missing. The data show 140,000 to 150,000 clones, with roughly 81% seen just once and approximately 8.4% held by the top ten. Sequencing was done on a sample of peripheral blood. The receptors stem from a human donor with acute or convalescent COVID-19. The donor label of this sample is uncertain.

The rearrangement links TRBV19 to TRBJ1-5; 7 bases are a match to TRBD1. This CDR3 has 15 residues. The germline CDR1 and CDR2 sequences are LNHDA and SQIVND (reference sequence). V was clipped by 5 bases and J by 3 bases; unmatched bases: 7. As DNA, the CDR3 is TGTGCCAGTAGTGCGGGACAGCTCCTCAATCAGCCCCAGCATTTT. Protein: CASSAGQLLNQPQHF.

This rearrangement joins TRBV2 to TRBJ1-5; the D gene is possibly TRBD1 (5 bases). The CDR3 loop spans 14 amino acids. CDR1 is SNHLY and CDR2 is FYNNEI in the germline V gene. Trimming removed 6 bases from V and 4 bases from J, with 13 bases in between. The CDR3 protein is CASRGTAHNQPQHF. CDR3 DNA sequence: TGTGCCAGCAGAGGGACTGCCCATAATCAGCCCCAGCATTTT.

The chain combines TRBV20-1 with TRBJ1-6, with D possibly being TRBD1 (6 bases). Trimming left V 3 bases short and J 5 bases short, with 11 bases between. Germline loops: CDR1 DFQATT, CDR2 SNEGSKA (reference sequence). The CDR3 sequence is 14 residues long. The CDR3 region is CSASTGTNNSPLHF. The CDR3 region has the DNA TGCAGTGCTAGTACAGGGACCAATAATTCACCCCTCCACTTT.

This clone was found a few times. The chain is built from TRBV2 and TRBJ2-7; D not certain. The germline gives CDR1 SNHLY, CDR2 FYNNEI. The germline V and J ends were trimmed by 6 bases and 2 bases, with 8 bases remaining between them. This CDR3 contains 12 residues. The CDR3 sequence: CASRAGTYEQYV. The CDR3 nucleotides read TGTGCCAGCAGAGCCGGTACCTACGAGCAGTACGTC.

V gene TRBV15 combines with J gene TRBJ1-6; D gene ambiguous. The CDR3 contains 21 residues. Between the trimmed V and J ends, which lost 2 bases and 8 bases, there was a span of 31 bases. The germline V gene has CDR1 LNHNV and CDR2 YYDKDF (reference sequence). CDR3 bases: TGTGCCACCAGCAGACTGCGGTTGGATTTCCAAAGACGTGGGTTCCATTCACCCCTCCACTTT. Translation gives CATSRLRLDFQRRGFHSPLHF.

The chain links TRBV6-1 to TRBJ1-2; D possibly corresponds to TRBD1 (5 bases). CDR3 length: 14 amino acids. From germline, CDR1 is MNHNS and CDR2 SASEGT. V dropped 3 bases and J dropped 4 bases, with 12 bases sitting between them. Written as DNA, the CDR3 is TGTGCCAGCAGTGAGGCGGGGCTGGGCTATGGCTACACCTTC. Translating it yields CASSEAGLGYGYTF.

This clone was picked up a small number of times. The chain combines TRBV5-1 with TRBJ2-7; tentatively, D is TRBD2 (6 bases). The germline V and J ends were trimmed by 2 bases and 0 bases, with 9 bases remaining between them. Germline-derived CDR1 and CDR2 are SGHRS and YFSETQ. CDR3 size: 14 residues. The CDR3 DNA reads TGCGCCAGCAGCTTTAGCGGAGCCTCCTACGAGCAGTACTTC. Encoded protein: CASSFSGASYEQYF.

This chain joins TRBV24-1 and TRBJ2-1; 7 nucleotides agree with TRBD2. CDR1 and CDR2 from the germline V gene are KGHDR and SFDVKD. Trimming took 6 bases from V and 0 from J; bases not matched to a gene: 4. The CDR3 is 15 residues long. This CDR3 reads CATSKRGVSYNEQFF. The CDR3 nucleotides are TGTGCCACCAGTAAACGGGGGGTCTCCTACAATGAGCAGTTCTTC.

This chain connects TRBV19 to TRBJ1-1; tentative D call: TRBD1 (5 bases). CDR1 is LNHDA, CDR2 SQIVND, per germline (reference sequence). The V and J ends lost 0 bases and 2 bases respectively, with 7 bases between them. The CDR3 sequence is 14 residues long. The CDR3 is CASSIEGRNTEAFF. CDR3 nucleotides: TGTGCCAGTAGTATAGAGGGGCGAAACACTGAAGCTTTCTTT.

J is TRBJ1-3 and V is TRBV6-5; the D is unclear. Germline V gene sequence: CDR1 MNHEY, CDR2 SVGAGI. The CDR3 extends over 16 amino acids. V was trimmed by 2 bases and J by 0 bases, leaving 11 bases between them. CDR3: CASSYDGPRSGNTIYF. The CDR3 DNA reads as TGTGCCAGCAGTTACGATGGGCCCCGCTCTGGAAACACCATATATTTT.

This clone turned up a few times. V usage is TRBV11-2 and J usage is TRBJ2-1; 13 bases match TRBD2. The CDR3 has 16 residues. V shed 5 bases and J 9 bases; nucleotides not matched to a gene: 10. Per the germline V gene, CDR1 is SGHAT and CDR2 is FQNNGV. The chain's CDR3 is CASSLLTSGGAVEQFF. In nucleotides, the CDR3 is TGTGCCAGCAGCCTCCTCACTAGCGGGGGGGCCGTTGAGCAGTTCTTC.

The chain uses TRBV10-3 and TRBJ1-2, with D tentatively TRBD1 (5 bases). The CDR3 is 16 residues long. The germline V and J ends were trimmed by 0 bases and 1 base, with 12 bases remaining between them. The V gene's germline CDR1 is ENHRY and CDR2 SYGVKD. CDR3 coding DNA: TGTGCCATCAGTGAGTCAGGCAGGGCCGTTAACTATGGCTACACCTTC. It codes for CAISESGRAVNYGYTF.

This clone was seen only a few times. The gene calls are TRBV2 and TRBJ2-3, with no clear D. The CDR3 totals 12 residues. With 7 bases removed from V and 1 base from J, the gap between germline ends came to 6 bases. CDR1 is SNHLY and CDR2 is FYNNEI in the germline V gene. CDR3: CASNRGTDTQYF. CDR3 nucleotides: TGTGCCAGCAACAGAGGCACAGATACGCAGTATTTT.

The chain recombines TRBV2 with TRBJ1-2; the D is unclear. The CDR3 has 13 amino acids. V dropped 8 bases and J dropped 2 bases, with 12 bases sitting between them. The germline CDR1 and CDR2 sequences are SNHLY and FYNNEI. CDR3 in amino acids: CASQWTENYGYTF. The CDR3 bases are TGTGCCAGCCAATGGACTGAGAACTATGGCTACACCTTC.

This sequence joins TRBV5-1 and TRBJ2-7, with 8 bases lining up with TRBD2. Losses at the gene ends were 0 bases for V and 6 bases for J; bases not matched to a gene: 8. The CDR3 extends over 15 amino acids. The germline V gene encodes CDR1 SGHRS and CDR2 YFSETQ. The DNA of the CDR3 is TGCGCCAGCAGCTTGGTAAGCGGGGGTCTCTTCGAGCAGTACTTC. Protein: CASSLVSGGLFEQYF.

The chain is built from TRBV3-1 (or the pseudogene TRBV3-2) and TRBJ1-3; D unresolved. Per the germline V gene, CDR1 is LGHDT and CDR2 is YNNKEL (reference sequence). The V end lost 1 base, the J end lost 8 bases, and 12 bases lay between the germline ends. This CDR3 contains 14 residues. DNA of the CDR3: TGTGCCAGCAGCCAAGTACACAGAGAAGACACCATATATTTT. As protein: CASSQVHREDTIYF.

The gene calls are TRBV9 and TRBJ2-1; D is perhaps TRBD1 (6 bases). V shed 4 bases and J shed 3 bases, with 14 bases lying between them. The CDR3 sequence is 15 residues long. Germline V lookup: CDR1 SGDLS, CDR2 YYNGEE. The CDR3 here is CASSPYSDSYNEQFF. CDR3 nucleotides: TGTGCCAGCAGCCCTTACTCGGACAGCTACAATGAGCAGTTCTTC.

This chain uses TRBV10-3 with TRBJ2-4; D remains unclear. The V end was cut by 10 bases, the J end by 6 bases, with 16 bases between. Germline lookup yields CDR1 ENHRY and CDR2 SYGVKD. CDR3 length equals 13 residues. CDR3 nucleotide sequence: TGTGCCACCTACTCGGGTCCGGGAAACATTCAGTACTTC. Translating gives CATYSGPGNIQYF.

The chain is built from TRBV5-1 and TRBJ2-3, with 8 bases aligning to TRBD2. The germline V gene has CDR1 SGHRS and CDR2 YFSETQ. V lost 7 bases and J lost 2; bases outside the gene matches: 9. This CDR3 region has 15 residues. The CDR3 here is CASEDGGGSTDTQYF. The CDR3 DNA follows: TGCGCCAGCGAAGATGGCGGGGGGTCCACAGATACGCAGTATTTT.

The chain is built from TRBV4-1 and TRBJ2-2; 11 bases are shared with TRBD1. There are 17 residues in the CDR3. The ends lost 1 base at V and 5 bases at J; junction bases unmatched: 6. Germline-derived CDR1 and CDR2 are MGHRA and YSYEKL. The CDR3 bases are TGCGCCAGCAGCCAAGGGCCCGGGACAGGGGGAACCGGGGAGCTGTTTTTT. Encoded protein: CASSQGPGTGGTGELFF.

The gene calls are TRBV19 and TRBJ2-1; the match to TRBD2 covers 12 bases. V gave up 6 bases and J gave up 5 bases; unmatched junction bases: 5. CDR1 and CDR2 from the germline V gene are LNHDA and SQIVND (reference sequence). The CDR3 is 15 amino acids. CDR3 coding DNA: TGTGCCAGTAGCCGCCTAGCGGGGGGGAACAATGAGCAGTTCTTC. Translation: CASSRLAGGNNEQFF.

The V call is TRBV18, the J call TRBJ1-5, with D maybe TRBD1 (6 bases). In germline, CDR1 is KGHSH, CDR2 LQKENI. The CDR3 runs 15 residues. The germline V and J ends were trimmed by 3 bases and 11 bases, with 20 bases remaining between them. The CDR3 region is CASSPVGTGMGTQHF. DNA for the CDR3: TGTGCCAGCTCACCCGTCGGTACAGGGATGGGGACCCAGCATTTT.

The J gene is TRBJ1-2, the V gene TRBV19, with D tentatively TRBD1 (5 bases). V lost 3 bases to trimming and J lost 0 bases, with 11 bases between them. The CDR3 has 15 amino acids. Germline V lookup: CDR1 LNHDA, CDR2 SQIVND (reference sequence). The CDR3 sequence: CASSIWTTANYGYTF. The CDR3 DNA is TGTGCCAGTAGTATCTGGACAACAGCTAACTATGGCTACACCTTC.